These T cell receptor beta chains were read from a single sample in a study of blood T cell repertoires in COVID-19. Profiling relied on immunoSEQ multiplex PCR, and the TCRdb table lists in-frame clones only, not all of them. The sample yields a few hundred thousand clones, approximately 86% seen once. Sequenced input: peripheral blood. These receptor sequences come from a man aged 25-45 years with active or convalescent COVID-19. Each CDR3 is given with its conserved first and last residue. A D gene is named only where the DNA matches it firmly. Clone size, where shown, is once, few, many, or a class for clones that have expanded.

J gene | V gene | clone size | D gene | CDR3 protein | CDR3 DNA
TRBJ2-5 | TRBV2 | . | . | CASKGGTGGLETQYF | TGTGCCAGCAAGGGGGGGACGGGGGGCCTGGAGACCCAGTACTTC
TRBJ2-7 | TRBV11-2 | . | . | CASRENRASSYEQYF | TGTGCCAGCAGGGAAAACAGGGCTAGCTCCTACGAGCAGTACTTC
TRBJ1-4 | TRBV6-2/TRBV6-3 | . | . | CASSYPDSSREKLFF | TGTGCCAGCAGTTACCCCGACAGCAGTCGTGAAAAACTGTTTTTT
TRBJ2-3 | TRBV5-6 | . | TRBD2 | CASSLKSAGGPDTQYF | TGTGCCAGCAGCTTGAAGTCGGCGGGGGGGCCGGATACGCAGTATTTT
TRBJ1-5 | TRBV9 | few | . | CASSGVGAQDQPQHF | TGTGCCAGCAGCGGGGTAGGGGCGCAGGATCAGCCCCAGCATTTT
TRBJ2-3 | TRBV21-1 | few | . | CAGRDRGRTRTSGTDTQYF | TGTGCCGGCCGGGACAGGGGGCGGACGAGGACTAGCGGCACAGATACGCAGTATTTT
TRBJ2-2 | TRBV5-1 | . | . | CASSLRGLGNTGELFF | TGCGCCAGCAGCTTGAGGGGGTTGGGGAACACCGGGGAGCTGTTTTTT
TRBJ1-2 | TRBV6-6 | . | . | CASSYSLDSYGYTF | TGTGCCAGCAGTTACTCGTTAGATAGCTATGGCTACACCTTC
TRBJ1-2 | TRBV5-4 | . | . | CASSLASGVLNYGYTF | TGTGCCAGCAGCTTAGCCTCAGGGGTTCTAAACTATGGCTACACCTTC
TRBJ2-1 | TRBV7-2 | . | TRBD2 | CASSFPGTSVDEQFF | TGTGCCAGCAGCTTCCCCGGGACTAGTGTGGATGAGCAGTTCTTC
TRBJ2-2 | TRBV6-6 | . | TRBD1 | CASSGQGDTVVGELFF | TGTGCCAGCAGTGGACAGGGGGACACCGTTGTCGGGGAGCTGTTTTTT
TRBJ1-1 | TRBV27 | . | . | CASNNLGPGNTEAFF | TGTGCCAGCAATAACCTTGGGCCAGGGAACACTGAAGCTTTCTTT
TRBJ2-7 | TRBV5-1 | . | TRBD1 | CASSSGQGHYEQYF | TGCGCCAGCAGCTCGGGACAGGGTCACTACGAGCAGTACTTC
TRBJ2-7 | TRBV13 | . | . | CASSLGTDYEQYF | TGTGCCAGCAGCTTAGGCACAGACTACGAGCAGTACTTC
TRBJ1-1 | TRBV13 | . | TRBD1 | CASSWNPTGWADTEAFF | TGTGCCAGCAGCTGGAATCCGACAGGGTGGGCGGACACTGAAGCTTTCTTT
TRBJ2-1 | TRBV10-3 | once | . | CAIKAAAFWNEQFF | TGTGCCATCAAAGCTGCGGCCTTTTGGAATGAGCAGTTCTTC
TRBJ2-7 | TRBV19 | . | TRBD1 | CASSKIKLTGTNNYSWSYEQYF | TGTGCCAGTAGCAAAATAAAGTTGACAGGGACAAATAACTACTCTTGGTCCTACGAGCAGTACTTC
TRBJ1-1 | TRBV10-1 | once | TRBD1 | CASSKSTGQVTEAFF | TGCGCCAGCAGTAAATCAACGGGACAGGTCACTGAAGCTTTCTTT
TRBJ1-6 | TRBV2 | . | . | CASSERRGTYNSPLHF | TGTGCCAGCAGTGAGCGGAGGGGAACCTATAATTCACCCCTCCACTTT
TRBJ2-2 | TRBV6-2/TRBV6-3 | . | . | CASSILAAPNTGELFF | TGTGCCAGCAGTATACTCGCGGCCCCTAACACCGGGGAGCTGTTTTTT